This T cell receptor beta chain was recovered during a study of T-cell reconstitution after alpha-beta-depleted transplantation in children. Findings and limits, study-wide: A year had passed since transplant, and T-cell counts and diversity by then came mostly from newly produced T cells. At around two months after transplant, the alpha-beta T cells were reportedly derived from several hundred expanded clones that came from non-depleted graft cells.

A library of TCRbeta sequences, prepared with unique molecular identifiers, was generated. Each CDR3 protein is one row after TCRdb ran MiXCR on the PCR reads. Of about 110,000 distinct CDR3 sequences detected, around 6.4% appear once; the ten largest clones hold roughly 25%. The CDR3 runs 15 residues. With 0 bases removed from V and 7 bases from J, the gap between germline ends came to 13 bases. In germline, CDR1 is LGHNA, CDR2 YSLEER. The sample holds many counts of this clonotype. What it binds is unknown. The sample here was PBMCs, mostly from graft donor cells, taken 360 days after TCRalphabeta/CD19-depleted stem cell transplant. The V gene is TRBV4-3, the J gene TRBJ2-1, with D possibly matching TRBD2 (6 bases). The receptor comes from a male patient between 2 and 10 years old who had a stem cell transplant for acute lymphoblastic leukemia, so the T cells may come from the graft donor. The CDR3 sequence: CASSQDRGRGNEQFF. The CDR3 coding sequence is TGCGCCAGCAGCCAAGATCGGGGGAGAGGGAATGAGCAGTTCTTC.